The source of this T cell receptor (beta chain) is a study of blood T cell repertoires in COVID-19. Study details: T cells, B-cell-depleted T cells, or PBMCs provided the cDNA or gDNA that served as material.

Germline loops: CDR1 MNHEY, CDR2 SVGAGI. This CDR3 has 14 residues. V shed 11 bases and J 7 bases; nucleotides not matched to a gene: 13. In this sample, this clone turned up once. As originally analysed: Amplified reference gene primers provided the basis for estimating nucleated cell counts. The table came from immunoSEQ multiplex PCR; TCRdb's copy has only in-frame clones and leaves some out. From that table come the V and J calls and clone size; the DNA was used to work out D and trimming. The profile shows about 260,000 clones, about 86% of them singletons. The sequenced material came from peripheral blood. The sequence came from a man aged 30-40 years with active or convalescent COVID-19. The gene calls are TRBV6-5 and TRBJ1-2, with 10 bases fitting TRBD1. The CDR3 bases are TGTGCCGCCGCAACCGGGACAGGGGTAGGTGGCTACACCTTC. Translated, it gives CAAATGTGVGGYTF.